The 7 T cell receptor beta chains given below trace back to one sample, sequenced in a study of cytomegalovirus exposure and HLA in healthy donors. The PCR was carried out with 60 Vbeta primers and 13 Jbeta primers. Assay used: immunoSEQ multiplex PCR; TCRdb lists only in-frame clones, some missing. The profile shows roughly 150,000 clones, more than 80% of them singletons. The sample consisted of PBMCs. These receptors were collected from a male donor in good health and CMV-seronegative.

This chain uses TRBV18 with TRBJ2-3; 8 nucleotides line up with TRBD2. The CDR3 consists of 16 residues. In germline, CDR1 is KGHSH, CDR2 LQKENI. V was clipped by 3 bases and J by 2 bases; unmatched bases: 7. CDR3 nucleotide sequence: TGTGCCAGCTCACCCCTTTCGGGGGGGACCACAGATACGCAGTATTTT. It codes for CASSPLSGGTTDTQYF.

The genes are TRBV7-2 and TRBJ1-1, with 9 bases matching TRBD1. The CDR3 has 15 residues. J was trimmed by 5 bases and V by 5 bases; bases with no gene match: 9. CDR1 and CDR2 (germline): SGHTA, FQGNSA. The CDR3 bases are TGTGCCAGCAGCCCCCGGGACAGGGCGTCTACTGAAGCTTTCTTT. It yields the protein CASSPRDRASTEAFF.

In its sample, this clone was seen once. The chain is built from TRBV19 and TRBJ2-7; D is unresolved. V was trimmed by 1 base and J by 0 bases, leaving 10 bases between them. CDR1 and CDR2 from the germline V gene are LNHDA and SQIVND (reference sequence). CDR3 size: 15 residues. CDR3 sequence reads: CASSIGNIDSYEQYF. The CDR3 coding sequence is TGTGCCAGTAGTATAGGCAACATCGACTCCTACGAGCAGTACTTC.

The sample holds one count of this clone. The rearrangement joins TRBV7-9 to TRBJ2-1, with a tentative D call TRBD1 (6 bases). This CDR3 contains 12 residues. The germline CDR1 and CDR2 sequences are SEHNR and FQNEAQ (reference sequence). Trimming stripped 5 bases from V and 12 bases from J, with 14 bases between. CDR3 bases: TGTGCCAGCAGCCCGAGGACAGTCGGGCAGTTCTTC. This gives the protein CASSPRTVGQFF. Filled out from reference TRBV7-9 and TRBJ2-1, the complete variable domain reads DTGVSQNPRHKITKRGQNVTFRCDPISEHNRLYWYRQTLGQGPEFLTYFQNEAQLEKSRLLSDRFSAERPKGSFSTLEIQRTEQGDSAMYLCASSPRTVGQFFGPGTRLTVL.

The CDR3 DNA sequence: TGTGCCAGCAGCCTCCAGGGACAGTTCTCCTACAATGAGCAGTTCTTC. Translation gives CASSLQGQFSYNEQFF. The rearrangement uses TRBV7-9 and TRBJ2-1, with 7 bases that match TRBD1. V gave up 5 bases and J gave up 0 bases; unmatched junction bases: 7. The CDR3 runs 16 residues. In germline, CDR1 is SEHNR, CDR2 FQNEAQ (reference sequence).

The chain uses TRBV10-3 and TRBJ2-7; D possibly corresponds to TRBD1 (6 bases). Between the trimmed V and J ends, which lost 4 bases and 6 bases, there was a span of 16 bases. This CDR3 is 14 amino acids long. CDR1 and CDR2 from the germline V gene are ENHRY and SYGVKD. CDR3 in DNA: TGTGCCATCAGTGTCTTGTCAGGGGATCGCGAGCAGTACTTC. This codes for CAISVLSGDREQYF.

V usage is TRBV5-4 and J usage is TRBJ2-3; D is perhaps TRBD1 (6 bases). Germline CDR1 reads SGHNT; CDR2 reads YYREEE (reference sequence). The CDR3 covers 16 residues. V dropped 4 bases and J dropped 0 bases, with 15 bases sitting between them. CDR3 sequence (DNA): TGTGCCAGCAGCCCGGCTGGGGGCCGTAGCACAGATACGCAGTATTTT. Translated: CASSPAGGRSTDTQYF.